This TCR beta chain was identified in a study of CD8 T cells in Susac syndrome. Random hexamers were used to reverse transcribe roughly 0.5 to 1 ug of RNA. From the immunoSEQ multiplex PCR reads, TCRdb called clonotypes with MiXCR, one entry per CDR3 protein. The data show some 260,000 distinct CDR3 sequences, 85% to 95% seen once. Per germline, CDR1 SGDLS and CDR2 YYNGEE. The germline V and J ends were trimmed by 5 bases and 3 bases, with 15 bases remaining between them. The CDR3 runs 14 residues. The J gene is TRBJ2-7, the V gene TRBV9; TRBD1 is a possible D gene (6 bases). Sequencing used CD4+ T cells from PBMCs. The receptor comes from a human donor with multiple sclerosis. CDR3 bases: TGTGCCAGCAGTTGTGACAGGAAGTTCTACGAGCAGTACGTC. As protein: CASSCDRKFYEQYV.